These 32 T cell receptor beta chains were sequenced from one sample in a study of cytomegalovirus exposure and HLA in healthy donors. The PCR employed 60 Vbeta primers together with 13 Jbeta primers. Data came from immunoSEQ multiplex PCR; TCRdb stores just in-frame clones and leaves some out. The repertoire has some 190,000 clones, roughly 73% of them found once; the top ten carry over 2%. Input material: PBMCs. The receptor source for this set is a woman aged 25 to 39 in good health and CMV-seropositive.

J is TRBJ2-3 and V is TRBV5-1; a weak D match, TRBD1 (6 bases). In germline, CDR1 is SGHRS, CDR2 YFSETQ. The CDR3 is 14 amino acids. Trimming removed 4 bases from V and 1 base from J, with 10 bases in between. Written as DNA, the CDR3 is TGCGCCAGCAGCCTTCGACAGGGCACAGATACGCAGTATTTT. This sequence encodes CASSLRQGTDTQYF.

Only a few counts were recorded for this clone. J is TRBJ1-1 and V is TRBV4-3; tentative D call: TRBD1 (5 bases). V gave up 5 bases and J gave up 3 bases, with 10 bases separating them. The germline V gene encodes CDR1 LGHNA and CDR2 YSLEER. The CDR3 is 13 amino acids. The DNA of the CDR3 is TGCGCCAGCAGCTGGGGCAGGGACACTGAAGCTTTCTTT. Its protein product is CASSWGRDTEAFF.

CDR3 in DNA: TGCGCCAGCAGCCAAGAAGGAGCCATGAACACTGAAGCTTTCTTT. Translation: CASSQEGAMNTEAFF. V gene TRBV4-1 combines with J gene TRBJ1-1, with no clear D. The CDR3 consists of 15 residues. The V gene's germline CDR1 is MGHRA and CDR2 YSYEKL. V was pared by 0 bases and J by 0 bases, with 8 bases between.

The CDR3 spells CASSLSGTGENSPLHF. The CDR3 DNA follows: TGTGCCAGCAGTTTATCTGGGACAGGGGAGAATTCACCCCTCCACTTT. The J gene is TRBJ1-6, the V gene TRBV27; 10 bases align to TRBD1. The V gene's germline CDR1 is MNHEY and CDR2 SMNVEV (reference sequence). This CDR3 spans 16 amino acids. Trimming took 0 bases from V and 7 from J; bases not matched to a gene: 3.

The sample holds a few counts of this clone. The genes are TRBV7-2 and TRBJ1-2; 7 bases map to TRBD1. CDR1 is SGHTA, CDR2 FQGNSA, per germline. This CDR3 is 15 amino acids long. The junction had 9 bases not matched to a gene; V was cut back by 5 bases and J by 3 bases. CDR3: CASSPSDREDYGYTF. The CDR3 region has the DNA TGTGCCAGCAGCCCGAGCGACAGGGAGGACTATGGCTACACCTTC. Variable domain in full (rest from reference TRBV7-2 and TRBJ1-2): GAGVSQSPSNKVTEKGKDVELRCDPISGHTALYWYRQSLGQGLEFLIYFQGNSAPDKSGLPSDRFSAERTGGSVSTLTIQRTQQEDSAVYLCASSPSDREDYGYTFGSGTRLTVV.

The chain employs TRBV6-1 and TRBJ2-5; D is undetermined. Trimming took 3 bases from V and 5 from J, leaving 10 bases between them. Germline V CDR1 and CDR2: MNHNS, SASEGT. This CDR3 comprises 13 residues. The CDR3 is CASSEVYEETQYF. As DNA, the CDR3 is TGTGCCAGCAGTGAGGTCTACGAGGAGACCCAGTACTTC.

The chain is built from TRBV9 and TRBJ2-5; D is possibly TRBD2 (6 bases). V was pared by 4 bases and J by 4 bases, with 14 bases between. Germline V gives CDR1 SGDLS, CDR2 YYNGEE. CDR3 length: 14 amino acids. The DNA for the CDR3 is TGTGCCAGCAGCCTATGGGGGGAACGAGAGACCCAGTACTTC. Protein sequence: CASSLWGERETQYF.

This clone appeared a single time. The genes are TRBV5-1 and TRBJ2-1; D remains unclear. This CDR3 is built from 14 residues. Germline loops: CDR1 SGHRS, CDR2 YFSETQ. Trimming left V 1 base short and J 4 bases short, with 9 bases between. The CDR3 DNA reads as TGCGCCAGCAGCTTGCAACTCATTTACAATGAGCAGTTCTTC. Protein product: CASSLQLIYNEQFF.

The CDR3 protein is CSVAWGQEFTDTQYF. The CDR3 DNA follows: TGCAGCGTAGCCTGGGGACAGGAATTCACAGATACGCAGTATTTT. The rearrangement uses TRBV29-1 and TRBJ2-3; TRBD1 agrees at 8 bases. V was pared by 6 bases and J by 2 bases, with 10 bases of the junction left unmatched. The CDR3 is made up of 15 amino acids. Germline V CDR1 and CDR2: SQVTM, ANQGSEA.

The chain joins TRBV10-3 to TRBJ2-3; 9 bases match TRBD2. Germline V CDR1 and CDR2: ENHRY, SYGVKD. The J segment lost 0 bases and the V segment lost 6 bases, leaving 13 bases of the junction unmatched. This CDR3 has 18 amino acids. The CDR3 is CAISPEGREGPSTDTQYF. The CDR3 coding sequence is TGTGCCATCAGCCCCGAGGGGCGGGAGGGCCCTAGCACAGATACGCAGTATTTT.

This clone was detected once. The gene calls are TRBV5-6 and TRBJ2-1; TRBD1 matches 12 bases. CDR3 length: 16 residues. The germline V gene has CDR1 SGHDT and CDR2 YYEEEE. The V and J ends lost 4 bases and 9 bases, in that order; junction bases with no gene match: 11. CDR3 protein: CASSPEPGQGASEQFF. The CDR3 nucleotides are TGTGCCAGCAGCCCCGAACCGGGACAGGGGGCTAGTGAGCAGTTCTTC.

This clone was counted between two and nine times. V usage is TRBV6-5 and J usage is TRBJ2-3, with 9 bases matching TRBD1. CDR1 and CDR2 (germline): MNHEY, SVGAGI. The CDR3 loop spans 13 amino acids. The V segment lost 6 bases and the J segment 5 bases; nucleotides outside the gene matches: 3. In nucleotides, the CDR3 is TGTGCCAGCAGGGGACAGGGTATAGATACGCAGTATTTT. Residues: CASRGQGIDTQYF.

J is TRBJ1-2 and V is TRBV10-3; 10 positions agree with TRBD1. CDR1 and CDR2 (germline): ENHRY, SYGVKD. This CDR3 is 15 amino acids long. The junction had 8 bases not matched to a gene; V was cut back by 5 bases and J by 5 bases. CDR3 DNA sequence: TGTGCCATCAGTTCGACAGGGGGCGGAGAGTATGGCTACACCTTC. The encoded protein is CAISSTGGGEYGYTF.

The genes are TRBV9 and TRBJ2-6; TRBD2 matches at 8 bases. CDR1 and CDR2 from the germline V gene are SGDLS and YYNGEE. After removal of 3 bases from V and 0 bases from J, the junction contained 8 bases not matched to a gene. The length of the CDR3 is 18 residues. The DNA of the CDR3 is TGTGCCAGCAGCGGACAGACTAGCGAGGGCTCTGGGGCCAACGTCCTGACTTTC. Encoded protein: CASSGQTSEGSGANVLTF.

This chain links TRBV5-1 with TRBJ2-7, with D possibly matching TRBD2 (5 bases). The CDR3 sequence is 14 residues long. Trimming left V 4 bases short and J 2 bases short, with 13 bases between. In germline, CDR1 is SGHRS, CDR2 YFSETQ. The CDR3 DNA is TGCGCCAGCAGCCTGATGACGGGAACCTACGAGCAGTACTTC. Its translation: CASSLMTGTYEQYF.

The chain combines TRBV9 with TRBJ2-1, with 12 bases aligning to TRBD2. Germline V gene lookup returns CDR1 SGDLS and CDR2 YYNGEE. The CDR3 runs 15 residues. The V and J ends lost 4 bases and 10 bases, in that order; junction bases with no gene match: 9. CDR3 region: CASSPRTSGKGEQFF. The DNA of the CDR3 is TGTGCCAGCAGCCCACGGACTAGCGGGAAGGGGGAGCAGTTCTTC.

The chain combines TRBV6-5 with TRBJ1-4, with TRBD1 identical over 10 bases. V was pared by 3 bases and J by 7 bases, with 8 bases of the junction left unmatched. The CDR3 spans 16 residues. Germline V gives CDR1 MNHEY, CDR2 SVGAGI. CDR3 coding DNA: TGTGCCAGCAGTTATTCCGTGACAGGGGGCAGTGAAAAACTGTTTTTT. This translates into CASSYSVTGGSEKLFF.

V is TRBV5-1 and J is TRBJ1-1, with TRBD1 as a possible D gene (6 bases). The CDR3 runs 14 residues. The V gene lost 7 bases and the J gene lost 6 bases, with 19 bases spanning the gap. Germline V CDR1 and CDR2: SGHRS, YFSETQ. The CDR3 loop reads CASSIQGGNSEAFF. The CDR3 nucleotides read TGCGCCAGCTCTATACAGGGCGGAAACTCTGAAGCTTTCTTT.

The chain links TRBV5-8 to TRBJ2-7; TRBD2 agrees at 12 bases. Germline V gene sequence: CDR1 SGHTS, CDR2 YDEGEE. The CDR3 runs 15 residues. J was trimmed by 0 bases and V by 5 bases; bases with no gene match: 3. The CDR3 nucleotides are TGTGCCAGCAGGAGGACTAGCGGGATCTCCTACGAGCAGTACTTC. Its protein product is CASRRTSGISYEQYF.

V usage is TRBV9 and J usage is TRBJ2-1; TRBD1 matches at 7 bases. From germline, CDR1 is SGDLS and CDR2 YYNGEE. After removal of 4 bases from V and 7 bases from J, the junction contained 14 bases not matched to a gene. The CDR3 consists of 16 residues. Here the CDR3 DNA reads TGTGCCAGCAGCCAGGGATCGAGACAGGGTCAGAATGAGCAGTTCTTC. It yields the protein CASSQGSRQGQNEQFF.

This chain uses TRBV7-8 with TRBJ2-7; the D is unclear. Germline CDR1 and CDR2: SGHVS and FQNEAQ. Trimming removed 1 base at V and 6 bases at J, with 7 bases between. This CDR3 spans 12 amino acids. As DNA, the CDR3 is TGTGCCAGCAGCTTAGGGCCCCTCGAGCAGTACTTC. This encodes CASSLGPLEQYF.

A single count supports this clone. This rearrangement joins TRBV5-1 to TRBJ2-7; the D gene is possibly TRBD1 (7 bases). The CDR3 consists of 15 residues. The V and J ends lost 4 bases and 6 bases respectively, with 20 bases between them. In germline, CDR1 is SGHRS, CDR2 YFSETQ. CDR3 DNA: TGCGCCAGCAGCGCCCGACAGGGAGGAAGCTTCGAGCAGTACTTC. Its protein product is CASSARQGGSFEQYF.

This chain joins TRBV27 and TRBJ1-2; 7 bases align to TRBD1. V dropped 4 bases and J dropped 4; count of bases not matched to a gene: 6. Germline CDR1 reads MNHEY; CDR2 reads SMNVEV (reference sequence). CDR3 length: 14 amino acids. Written as DNA, the CDR3 is TGTGCCAGCAGTTCGAGACAGGGTGCCTATGGCTACACCTTC. Its translation: CASSSRQGAYGYTF.

The chain is built from TRBV2 and TRBJ2-7; 8 nucleotides align to TRBD1. Looked up from germline, CDR1 is SNHLY and CDR2 is FYNNEI. The junction had 7 bases not matched to a gene; V was cut back by 8 bases and J by 4 bases. The CDR3 has 13 residues. Here the CDR3 reads CASVGQVAYEQYF. In nucleotides, the CDR3 is TGTGCCAGCGTGGGACAGGTCGCTTACGAGCAGTACTTC. The full variable domain, in which reference TRBV2 and TRBJ2-7 provide the parts outside the CDR3, is EPEVTQTPSHQVTQMGQEVILRCVPISNHLYFYWYRQILGQKVEFLVSFYNNEISEKSEIFDDQFSVERPDGSNFTLKIRSTKLEDSAMYFCASVGQVAYEQYFGPGTRLTVT.

The chain is built from TRBV6-5 and TRBJ1-2; D may be TRBD1 (6 bases). CDR3 length equals 15 residues. Germline CDR1 is MNHEY and CDR2 is SVGAGI. V lost 0 bases and J 2 bases, leaving 10 bases between the germline ends. This CDR3 is CASSYSGRGNYGYTF. The CDR3 DNA is TGTGCCAGCAGTTACTCGGGCAGGGGAAACTATGGCTACACCTTC.

The chain links TRBV9 to TRBJ1-3; D remains unclear. V lost 3 bases and J 2 bases, leaving 9 bases between the germline ends. Germline values: CDR1 SGDLS, CDR2 YYNGEE. This CDR3 contains 14 residues. The CDR3 spells CASSGAQPGNTIYF. In nucleotides, the CDR3 is TGTGCCAGCAGCGGAGCCCAACCTGGAAACACCATATATTTT.

Here the CDR3 reads CASSFTSGSHEQYF. CDR3 DNA: TGTGCCAGCAGTTTTACTAGCGGGAGCCACGAGCAGTACTTC. This chain connects TRBV28 to TRBJ2-7; 11 bases align to TRBD2. J gave up 5 bases and V 3 bases, and 3 bases lay outside the gene matches. Germline V gene sequence: CDR1 MDHEN, CDR2 SYDVKM. The CDR3 is made up of 14 amino acids.

Only a few counts were recorded for this clone. This chain connects TRBV5-6 to TRBJ2-3; D is unresolved. V shed 3 bases and J shed 1 base, with 9 bases lying between them. CDR3 size: 14 residues. Germline V gives CDR1 SGHDT, CDR2 YYEEEE. CDR3 nucleotide sequence: TGTGCCAGCAGCTCTAATGTGGGCACAGATACGCAGTATTTT. Amino acids: CASSSNVGTDTQYF.

This clone occurred a few times. The chain joins TRBV11-2 to TRBJ1-2; D might be TRBD1 (5 bases). This CDR3 is built from 14 residues. Germline V gene data show CDR1 as SGHAT and CDR2 as FQNNGV. The V and J ends lost 1 base and 5 bases respectively, with 11 bases between them. CDR3 sequence: CASSLGRQTYGYTF. DNA for the CDR3: TGTGCCAGCAGCTTAGGCCGACAGACGTATGGCTACACCTTC.

The V gene is TRBV28, the J gene TRBJ2-7, with a possible D match to TRBD1 (8 bases). Germline V gene data show CDR1 as MDHEN and CDR2 as SYDVKM. V dropped 5 bases and J dropped 9 bases, with 20 bases sitting between them. The CDR3 spans 14 residues. The CDR3 loop is CASSTDREGKWQYF. CDR3 coding DNA: TGTGCCAGCAGTACGGACAGGGAGGGCAAATGGCAGTACTTC.

V is TRBV5-6 and J is TRBJ2-5; TRBD2 might be the D (5 bases). V was pared by 0 bases and J by 5 bases, with 14 bases between. The CDR3 runs 15 residues. Germline V gene lookup returns CDR1 SGHDT and CDR2 YYEEEE. CDR3 residues: CASSLVGRGAETQYF. The CDR3 DNA reads TGTGCCAGCAGCTTGGTCGGTCGGGGTGCGGAGACCCAGTACTTC.

The gene calls are TRBV2 and TRBJ2-2; TRBD2 might be the D (5 bases). Germline loops: CDR1 SNHLY, CDR2 FYNNEI. This CDR3 contains 14 residues. V was shortened by 7 bases and J by 4 bases, with 13 bases between the two germline ends. CDR3 residues: CASTRGGGTGELFF. The CDR3 region has the DNA TGTGCCAGCACAAGAGGAGGAGGCACCGGGGAGCTGTTTTTT.